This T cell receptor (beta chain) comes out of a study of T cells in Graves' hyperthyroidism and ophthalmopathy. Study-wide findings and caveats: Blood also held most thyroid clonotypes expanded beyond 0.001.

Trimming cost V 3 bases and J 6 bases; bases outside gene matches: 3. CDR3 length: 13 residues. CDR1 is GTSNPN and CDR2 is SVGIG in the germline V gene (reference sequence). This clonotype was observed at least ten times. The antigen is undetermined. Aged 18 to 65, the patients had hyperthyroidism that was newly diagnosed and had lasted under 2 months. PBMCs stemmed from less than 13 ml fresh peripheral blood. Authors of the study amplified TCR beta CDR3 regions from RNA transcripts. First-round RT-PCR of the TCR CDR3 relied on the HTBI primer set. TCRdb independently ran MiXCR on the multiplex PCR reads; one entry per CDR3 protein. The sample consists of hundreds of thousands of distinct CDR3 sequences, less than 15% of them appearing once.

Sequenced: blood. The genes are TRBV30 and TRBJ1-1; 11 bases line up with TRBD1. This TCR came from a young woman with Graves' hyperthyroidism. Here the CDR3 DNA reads TGTGCCTGGAGCGAGGGACAGGGGGCTGAAGCTTTCTTT. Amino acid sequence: CAWSEGQGAEAFF.